The clone carrying this T cell receptor beta chain came up a few times. TCRdb's copy holds only in-frame clones and misses some; the assay was immunoSEQ multiplex PCR. The profile shows some 7,000 clones, 30% of them singletons. Germline trimming cut 4 bases from V and 0 bases from J; bases unmatched to any gene: 5. The CDR3 has 16 residues. Germline V CDR1 and CDR2: SGHTA, FQGNSA. The data belong to a study of graft-versus-host responses after intestinal transplantation. Study at large: In this cohort, recipients had multivisceral, liver-intestinal, or isolated intestinal transplants.

Overall study findings and caveats: Allografts from individuals with graft-donor T cell macrochimerism displayed high graft-versus-host to host-versus-graft clonal ratios.

The V gene is TRBV7-2, the J gene TRBJ2-3; 9 nucleotides align to TRBD1. The sequence derives from a human patient who was an organ donor for intestinal transplantation. The sequencing used alloreactive CD4+ T cells from a mixed lymphocyte reaction culture, collected before transplantation. As to subset: CFSE-low proliferating T cells sorted from approximately 6-day pre-transplant mixed lymphocyte reaction (GvH or HvG direction). In nucleotides, the CDR3 is TGTGCCAGCAGCTCGCCGACAGGGGGGAGCACAGATACGCAGTATTTT. Protein sequence: CASSSPTGGSTDTQYF. The whole variable domain, filled in from reference TRBV7-2 and TRBJ2-3, reads GAGVSQSPSNKVTEKGKDVELRCDPISGHTALYWYRQSLGQGLEFLIYFQGNSAPDKSGLPSDRFSAERTGGSVSTLTIQRTQQEDSAVYLCASSSPTGGSTDTQYFGPGTRLTVL.